The T cell receptor (beta chain) under discussion was sequenced for a study of cytomegalovirus exposure and HLA in healthy donors. Primers for the PCR totalled 60 Vbeta and 13 Jbeta. Sequencing was performed with immunoSEQ multiplex PCR; in TCRdb, only in-frame clones are kept and a portion is missing. The sample shows approximately 95,000 clones, around 72% of them seen only once. The germline CDR1 and CDR2 sequences are MNHEY and SMNVEV (reference sequence). The V and J ends lost 6 bases and 2 bases, in that order; junction bases with no gene match: 4. The CDR3 extends over 15 amino acids. Each donor's status was that of a healthy bone marrow donor.

J is TRBJ2-1 and V is TRBV27, with TRBD1 matching 10 bases. Material for sequencing was PBMCs. The clonotype comes from a man between 18 and 35 years old in good health and CMV-seropositive. The CDR3 spells CASSDGQGAYNEQFF. The CDR3 DNA reads TGTGCCAGCAGCGACGGACAGGGGGCCTACAATGAGCAGTTCTTC.